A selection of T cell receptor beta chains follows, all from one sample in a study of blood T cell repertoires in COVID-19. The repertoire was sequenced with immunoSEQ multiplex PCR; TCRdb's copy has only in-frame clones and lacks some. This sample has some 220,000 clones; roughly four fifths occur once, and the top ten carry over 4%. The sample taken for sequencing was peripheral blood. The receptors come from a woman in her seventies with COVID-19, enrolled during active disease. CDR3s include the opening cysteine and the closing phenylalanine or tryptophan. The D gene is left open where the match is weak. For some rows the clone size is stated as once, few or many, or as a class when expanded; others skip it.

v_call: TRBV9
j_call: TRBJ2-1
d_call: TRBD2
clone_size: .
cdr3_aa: CASSVGQMGLAVNEQFF
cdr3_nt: TGTGCCAGCAGCGTAGGCCAAATGGGACTAGCCGTCAATGAGCAGTTCTTC

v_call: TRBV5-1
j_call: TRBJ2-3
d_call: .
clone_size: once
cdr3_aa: CASSLGFAGASADTQYF
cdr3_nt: TGCGCCAGCAGCTTGGGTTTCGCAGGGGCATCGGCAGATACGCAGTATTTT

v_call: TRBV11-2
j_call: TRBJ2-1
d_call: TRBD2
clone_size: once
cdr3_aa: CASSSAAGVFYEQFF
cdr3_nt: TGTGCCAGCAGCTCTGCGGCGGGAGTTTTCTATGAGCAGTTCTTC

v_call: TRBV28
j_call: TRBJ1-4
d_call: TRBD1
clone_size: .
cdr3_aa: CASGQGFRKLFF
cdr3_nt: TGTGCCAGTGGACAGGGGTTTCGAAAACTGTTTTTT

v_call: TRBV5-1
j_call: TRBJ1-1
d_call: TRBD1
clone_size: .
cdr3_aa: CASSWGTGANTEAFF
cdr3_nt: TGCGCCAGCAGCTGGGGGACAGGGGCGAACACTGAAGCTTTCTTT

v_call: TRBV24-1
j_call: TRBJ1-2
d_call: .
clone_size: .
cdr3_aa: CATQSSRGYGYTF
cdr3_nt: TGTGCCACCCAGTCCTCAAGGGGATATGGCTACACCTTC

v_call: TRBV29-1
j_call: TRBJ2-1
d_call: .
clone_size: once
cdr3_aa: CSVEDRFVSYNEQFF
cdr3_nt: TGCAGCGTTGAAGACCGGTTCGTCTCCTACAATGAGCAGTTCTTC

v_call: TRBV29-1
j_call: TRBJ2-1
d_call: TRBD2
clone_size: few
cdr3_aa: CSVGGGKGSYNEQFF
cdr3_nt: TGCAGCGTTGGGGGGGGAAAGGGCTCCTACAATGAGCAGTTCTTC

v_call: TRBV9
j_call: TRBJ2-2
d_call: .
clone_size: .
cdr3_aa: CASSVRSGTLPAGELFF
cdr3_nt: TGTGCCAGCAGCGTCCGATCCGGGACTCTTCCGGCCGGGGAGCTGTTTTTT

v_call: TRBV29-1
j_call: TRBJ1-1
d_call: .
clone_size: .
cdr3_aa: CSVEKGAGTEAFF
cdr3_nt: TGCAGCGTTGAGAAAGGGGCAGGAACTGAAGCTTTCTTT

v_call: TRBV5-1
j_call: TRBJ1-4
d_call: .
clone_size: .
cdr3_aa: CASSQQGFEKLFF
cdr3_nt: TGCGCCAGCAGCCAACAGGGATTTGAAAAACTGTTTTTT

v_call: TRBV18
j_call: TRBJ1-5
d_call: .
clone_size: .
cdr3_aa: CASSPEERQPQHF
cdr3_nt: TGTGCCAGCTCACCTGAGGAACGTCAGCCCCAGCATTTT

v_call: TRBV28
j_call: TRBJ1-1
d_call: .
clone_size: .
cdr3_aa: CASSFTGKNTEAFF
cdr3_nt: TGTGCCAGCAGTTTTACAGGAAAAAACACTGAAGCTTTCTTT

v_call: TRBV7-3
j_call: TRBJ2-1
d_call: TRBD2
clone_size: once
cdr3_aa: CASSLGREYNEQFF
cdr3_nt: TGTGCCAGCAGCTTAGGGCGGGAGTATAATGAGCAGTTCTTC

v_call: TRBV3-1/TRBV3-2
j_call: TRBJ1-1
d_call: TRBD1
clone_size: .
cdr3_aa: CASSRGTGTEAFF
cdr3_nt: TGTGCCAGCAGCCGAGGGACAGGCACTGAAGCTTTCTTT

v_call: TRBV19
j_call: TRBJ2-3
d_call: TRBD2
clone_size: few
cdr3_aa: CASTESGSSDTQYF
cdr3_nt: TGTGCCAGTACTGAAAGCGGGAGTTCGGATACGCAGTATTTT

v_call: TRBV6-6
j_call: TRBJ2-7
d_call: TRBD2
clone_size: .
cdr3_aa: CASSYQAGEGDEQYF
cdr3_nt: TGTGCCAGCAGTTACCAAGCGGGAGAAGGGGACGAGCAGTACTTC

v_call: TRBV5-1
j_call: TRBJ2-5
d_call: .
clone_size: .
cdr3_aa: CASSLGYPQETQYF
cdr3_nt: TGCGCCAGCTCGCTCGGGTATCCCCAAGAGACCCAGTACTTC

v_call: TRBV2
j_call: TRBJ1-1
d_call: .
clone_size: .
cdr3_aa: CASSEERAATEAFF
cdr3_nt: TGTGCCAGCAGTGAAGAGCGGGCAGCAACTGAAGCTTTCTTT

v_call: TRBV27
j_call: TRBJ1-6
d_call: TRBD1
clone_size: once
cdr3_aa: CASSRHETGKTSPLHF
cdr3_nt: TGTGCCAGCAGCCGACACGAGACAGGGAAGACTTCACCCCTCCACTTT

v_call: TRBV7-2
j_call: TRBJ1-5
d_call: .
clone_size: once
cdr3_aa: CASSPGGRENQPQHF
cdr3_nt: TGTGCCAGCAGCCCAGGCGGTAGGGAGAATCAGCCCCAGCATTTT

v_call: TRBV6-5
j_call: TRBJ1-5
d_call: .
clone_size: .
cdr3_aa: CASSTGGGSNQPQHF
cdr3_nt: TGTGCCAGCTCCACGGGGGGGGGAAGCAATCAGCCCCAGCATTTT